Shown below are 15 T cell receptor beta chains from a single sample sequenced in a study of post-analysis software for immune sequencing data. Libraries were made from TCR beta cDNA, and they carried unique molecular identifiers. One entry per CDR3 protein results from TCRdb running MiXCR on the PCR reads. The repertoire holds 350,000 to 450,000 distinct CDR3 sequences, with less than 40% as singletons. The study, taken as a whole, reports: About five TRBV segments, including TRBV5-6, TRBV5-1 and TRBV20-1, were more frequent in patients than controls.

Their cognate antigens are unknown. Input material: blood. The origin of the receptors is a girl aged 10-17 years with multiple sclerosis.

The chain couples TRBV6-6 to TRBJ1-2; no definite D call. This CDR3 is built from 12 residues. Germline V CDR1 and CDR2: MNHNY, SVGAGI (reference sequence). V was trimmed by 6 bases and J by 4 bases, leaving 9 bases between them. The CDR3 sequence: CASSTDFYGYTF. CDR3 nucleotide sequence: TGTGCCAGCAGCACGGATTTCTATGGCTACACCTTC.

The chain uses TRBV6-6 and TRBJ1-2, with D maybe TRBD1 (6 bases). Trimming removed 2 bases at V and 4 bases at J, with 14 bases between. The CDR3 is 15 amino acids. Per the germline V gene, CDR1 is MNHNY and CDR2 is SVGAGI (reference sequence). The CDR3: CASSYQAGVSYGYTF. Written as DNA, the CDR3 is TGTGCCAGCAGTTACCAGGCAGGGGTGAGCTATGGCTACACCTTC.

This sequence joins TRBV28 and TRBJ1-6; D not certain. The length of the CDR3 is 14 residues. V lost 2 bases and J lost 6, with 8 bases in between. Germline CDR1 MDHEN, CDR2 SYDVKM. CDR3 in amino acids: CASSLDSFNSPLHF. The CDR3 DNA reads as TGTGCCAGCAGTTTAGATAGCTTTAATTCACCCCTCCACTTT.

This clonotype came up a few times. The chain is built from TRBV29-1 and TRBJ1-4; TRBD1 might be the D (6 bases). The CDR3 totals 12 residues. The germline V gene has CDR1 SQVTM and CDR2 ANQGSEA. The CDR3: CSVTGSNEKLFF. In DNA form, the CDR3 reads TGCAGTGTGACAGGCTCTAATGAAAAACTGTTTTTT.

V and J are TRBV4-3 and TRBJ2-1, with 7 bases identical to TRBD1. After removal of 1 base from V and 5 bases from J, the junction contained 17 bases not matched to a gene. Germline V gene sequence: CDR1 LGHNA, CDR2 YSLEER. The CDR3 is made up of 19 amino acids. CDR3 residues: CASSQVPVQGTAFHNEQFF. Here the CDR3 DNA reads TGCGCCAGCAGCCAAGTTCCTGTCCAGGGGACAGCCTTTCACAATGAGCAGTTCTTC.

The J gene is TRBJ1-2, the V gene TRBV6-6, with D tentatively TRBD1 (6 bases). CDR3 size: 15 residues. The germline CDR1 and CDR2 sequences are MNHNY and SVGAGI (reference sequence). Trimming removed 0 bases at V and 6 bases at J, with 14 bases between. Written as DNA, the CDR3 is TGTGCCAGCAGTTACTCCAGGGTTAAGGGGGATGGCTACACCTTC. It specifies CASSYSRVKGDGYTF.

This clonotype was recorded only once. The CDR3 protein is CASSFYRLAGGSDEQFF. CDR3 DNA sequence: TGCGCCAGCAGCTTCTACAGACTAGCGGGGGGTAGTGATGAGCAGTTCTTC. The rearrangement uses TRBV5-1 and TRBJ2-1; TRBD2 aligns across 13 bases. The CDR3 is 17 residues long. Trimming cost V 2 bases and J 8 bases; bases outside gene matches: 10. Germline V lookup: CDR1 SGHRS, CDR2 YFSETQ.

This clonotype was seen repeatedly, ten times or more. This chain connects TRBV27 to TRBJ1-2; 12 positions agree with TRBD1. CDR3 length equals 15 residues. The trim removed 2 bases at V and 7 bases at J, leaving 5 bases unmatched. CDR1 and CDR2 (germline): MNHEY, SMNVEV (reference sequence). CDR3 DNA: TGTGCCAGCAGTTTACAACCGGGACAGGGGGCTGGCTACACCTTC. It encodes CASSLQPGQGAGYTF.

This clonotype was seen repeatedly, ten times or more. V gene TRBV20-1 combines with J gene TRBJ2-4; tentatively, D is TRBD1 (5 bases). The CDR3 covers 13 residues. Germline CDR1 reads DFQATT; CDR2 reads SNEGSKA (reference sequence). V lost 5 bases, J lost 3 bases, and 11 bases lay in between. The CDR3 region has the DNA TGCAGTGCTCCCGGGCAGGGCAAAAACATTCAGTACTTC. Protein: CSAPGQGKNIQYF.

V usage is TRBV9 and J usage is TRBJ2-5; TRBD1 aligns across 8 bases. The germline V gene encodes CDR1 SGDLS and CDR2 YYNGEE. The CDR3 is made up of 15 amino acids. Germline trimming cut 0 bases from V and 5 bases from J; bases unmatched to any gene: 6. The CDR3: CASSVGTGGAETQYF. Here the CDR3 DNA reads TGTGCCAGCAGCGTAGGTACAGGGGGTGCGGAGACCCAGTACTTC.

With regard to this clonotype: A read error is possible here, since a much larger clone lies one base away. The gene calls are TRBV5-6 and TRBJ2-4; unclear D gene. This CDR3 has 15 amino acids. From germline, CDR1 is SGHDT and CDR2 YYEEEE. Here the CDR3 DNA reads TGTGCCAGCAACTTGGCCGGTCTAGCCAAAAACATTCAGTACTTC. Its translation is CASNLAGLAKNIQYF.

This clonotype was seen a few times. This chain connects TRBV7-3 to TRBJ2-1, with D hard to call. V lost 1 base, J lost 2 bases, and 12 bases lay in between. The germline V gene has CDR1 SGHTA and CDR2 FQGTGA. The CDR3 consists of 16 residues. Here the CDR3 reads CASSLNAAVAYNEQFF. The DNA of the CDR3 is TGTGCCAGCAGCTTAAACGCGGCGGTCGCCTACAATGAGCAGTTCTTC.

The chain carries TRBV5-1 and TRBJ2-5; D is perhaps TRBD1 or TRBD2 (6 bases each). This CDR3 comprises 19 residues. V lost 3 bases, J lost 5 bases, and 29 bases lay in between. Germline CDR1 and CDR2: SGHRS and YFSETQ. CDR3 residues: CASSSGLRGGPPGGETQYF. The CDR3 DNA reads TGCGCCAGCAGCTCAGGACTTAGAGGGGGGCCGCCGGGTGGTGAGACCCAGTACTTC. Using reference TRBV5-1 and TRBJ2-5 for the parts outside the CDR3, the full variable domain is KAGVTQTPRYLIKTRGQQVTLSCSPISGHRSVSWYQQTPGQGLQFLFEYFSETQRNKGNFPGRFSGRQFSNSRSEMNVSTLELGDSALYLCASSSGLRGGPPGGETQYFGPGTRLLVL.

The chain employs TRBV9 and TRBJ2-5; tentative D call: TRBD1 (5 bases). Germline lookup yields CDR1 SGDLS and CDR2 YYNGEE. V lost 0 bases and J lost 2, with 11 bases in between. The CDR3 consists of 15 residues. The CDR3 DNA follows: TGTGCCAGCAGCGTAGAGGGGTCGAGGCAAGAGACCCAGTACTTC. This sequence encodes CASSVEGSRQETQYF.

This chain links TRBV11-2 with TRBJ2-7; 7 bases match TRBD1. J was trimmed by 5 bases and V by 4 bases; bases with no gene match: 2. CDR3 length equals 12 residues. CDR1 and CDR2 from the germline V gene are SGHAT and FQNNGV. The CDR3 region is CASSSDRNEQYF. CDR3 DNA sequence: TGTGCCAGCAGCTCGGACAGGAACGAGCAGTACTTC.